These 31 T cell receptor beta chains came from one sample sequenced in a study of cytomegalovirus exposure and HLA in healthy donors. The method was immunoSEQ multiplex PCR; TCRdb's version includes in-frame clones alone and lacks a portion of them. The table lists some 150,000 clones, less than 90% of them singletons. Sequencing used PBMCs. These receptors all stem from a man aged 18 to 29 in good health and CMV-seropositive.

V gene TRBV7-2 combines with J gene TRBJ2-7; D is possibly TRBD1 (5 bases). The CDR3 extends over 15 amino acids. CDR1 is SGHTA and CDR2 is FQGNSA in the germline V gene. Trimming removed 2 bases at V and 4 bases at J, with 15 bases between. The CDR3 loop reads CASSLYPRVRYEQYF. The CDR3 DNA is TGTGCCAGCAGCTTATATCCCAGGGTCAGATACGAGCAGTACTTC.

This chain uses TRBV5-4 with TRBJ2-7; 10 bases match TRBD2. The V and J ends lost 5 bases and 2 bases, in that order; junction bases with no gene match: 4. Looked up from germline, CDR1 is SGHNT and CDR2 is YYREEE (reference sequence). The CDR3 runs to 14 residues. The chain's CDR3 is CASRKAGGPYEQYF. The DNA for the CDR3 is TGTGCCAGCAGAAAAGCGGGAGGGCCCTACGAGCAGTACTTC.

J is TRBJ2-2 and V is TRBV5-4; 12 bases match TRBD2. Trimming at V came to 5 bases and at J to 2 bases, leaving 10 bases not matched to a gene. This CDR3 is 18 amino acids long. CDR1 and CDR2 (germline): SGHNT, YYREEE (reference sequence). The CDR3 reads CASRRASGRAGNTGELFF. The CDR3 DNA sequence: TGTGCCAGCAGGAGGGCTAGCGGGAGGGCCGGAAACACCGGGGAGCTGTTTTTT.

The chain is built from TRBV7-9 and TRBJ1-1, with 8 bases fitting TRBD1. There are 15 residues in the CDR3. Germline V gene sequence: CDR1 SEHNR, CDR2 FQNEAQ (reference sequence). V shed 4 bases, J shed 1 base, and the junction held 5 bases outside the gene matches. CDR3 sequence: CASSSPQGANTEAFF. In DNA form, the CDR3 reads TGTGCCAGCAGCTCACCCCAGGGGGCGAACACTGAAGCTTTCTTT.

This sequence joins TRBV30 and TRBJ2-5; a weak D match, TRBD2 (6 bases). The V gene lost 6 bases and the J gene lost 5 bases, with 16 bases spanning the gap. Germline V gene sequence: CDR1 GTSNPN, CDR2 SVGIG (reference sequence). The CDR3 has 13 residues. The chain's CDR3 is CACYLGGRETQYF. CDR3 nucleotide sequence: TGTGCCTGTTACCTGGGGGGAAGGGAGACCCAGTACTTC.

In its sample, this clone was seen once. The J gene is TRBJ2-7, the V gene TRBV5-1; 9 nucleotides match TRBD2. The J segment lost 0 bases and the V segment lost 4 bases, leaving 5 bases of the junction unmatched. The germline V gene encodes CDR1 SGHRS and CDR2 YFSETQ. The CDR3 length is 15 residues. The CDR3 spells CASSLLSGSSYEQYF. The CDR3 DNA reads as TGCGCCAGCAGCCTGCTTAGCGGGAGCTCCTACGAGCAGTACTTC.

The gene calls are TRBV5-1 and TRBJ2-1; TRBD2 aligns across 9 bases. The ends lost 0 bases at V and 7 bases at J; junction bases unmatched: 8. Germline-derived CDR1 and CDR2 are SGHRS and YFSETQ. This CDR3 is built from 16 residues. Here the CDR3 reads CASSLGVREGPNEQFF. The CDR3 region has the DNA TGCGCCAGCAGCTTGGGAGTGCGGGAGGGCCCAAATGAGCAGTTCTTC.

The chain is built from TRBV5-6 and TRBJ2-1; 9 nucleotides align to TRBD2. Unmatched junction bases numbered 7, after V lost 5 bases and J lost 7 bases. This CDR3 region has 14 residues. The germline V gene encodes CDR1 SGHDT and CDR2 YYEEEE. CDR3 region: CASSSGLARNEQFF. The CDR3 DNA reads TGTGCCAGCAGTTCTGGACTAGCGAGGAATGAGCAGTTCTTC.

The V gene is TRBV5-4, the J gene TRBJ1-2; 11 nucleotides line up with TRBD1. V lost 2 bases, J lost 5 bases, and 5 bases stayed unmatched. Germline lookup yields CDR1 SGHNT and CDR2 YYREEE (reference sequence). This CDR3 comprises 15 residues. This CDR3 reads CASSLAGTGGYGYTF. The CDR3, as DNA: TGTGCCAGCAGCTTAGCCGGGACAGGGGGATATGGCTACACCTTC.

The chain carries TRBV7-9 and TRBJ1-2; D may be TRBD1 (5 bases). Trimming stripped 1 base from V and 4 bases from J, with 7 bases between. The CDR3 sequence is 13 residues long. Germline lookup yields CDR1 SEHNR and CDR2 FQNEAQ (reference sequence). CDR3 residues: CASSLGDSYGYTF. The CDR3 DNA reads as TGTGCCAGCAGCTTAGGAGACAGCTATGGCTACACCTTC.

The CDR3 nucleotides read TGTGCCAGCAGCCTCGGGGGGCGGACGTACCAAGAGACCCAGTACTTC. Translation: CASSLGGRTYQETQYF. The chain uses TRBV9 and TRBJ2-5, with a possible D match to TRBD2 (7 bases). The V gene lost 4 bases and the J gene lost 0 bases, with 16 bases spanning the gap. CDR3 size: 16 residues. Germline assignment: CDR1 SGDLS and CDR2 YYNGEE.

The chain uses TRBV7-9 and TRBJ2-5; TRBD2 matches 11 bases. Trimming took 5 bases from V and 4 from J; bases not matched to a gene: 12. CDR3 length equals 17 residues. Germline V gene data show CDR1 as SEHNR and CDR2 as FQNEAQ (reference sequence). CDR3 bases: TGTGCCAGCAGCGGCCCGGAGTTTAGCGGGAGGGGAGAGACCCAGTACTTC. It yields the protein CASSGPEFSGRGETQYF.

The rearrangement joins TRBV23-1 to TRBJ2-2; D perhaps matches TRBD1 (5 bases). TRBV23-1 is sorted into the ORF group, with uncertain function. Trimming pared 5 bases from V and 0 bases from J, leaving 19 bases between. This CDR3 contains 18 residues. CDR3 nucleotide sequence: TGCGCCAGCAGTTACACGCGAGACAGCCTTACGAACACCGGGGAGCTGTTTTTT. Its protein is CASSYTRDSLTNTGELFF.

This clone was seen only a few times. V and J are TRBV19 and TRBJ1-2; D not certain. CDR1 LNHDA and CDR2 SQIVND come from the germline V gene (reference sequence). The CDR3 totals 14 residues. The ends were cut back, 2 bases at V and 0 bases at J, with 7 bases in the middle. The chain's CDR3 is CASSIPGANYGYTF. The CDR3 DNA reads as TGTGCCAGTAGTATACCGGGAGCTAACTATGGCTACACCTTC.

V gene TRBV9 combines with J gene TRBJ2-1; D is unclear. There are 13 residues in the CDR3. Germline CDR1 and CDR2: SGDLS and YYNGEE. With 0 bases removed from V and 4 bases from J, the gap between germline ends came to 5 bases. Here the CDR3 reads CASSVALYNEQFF. CDR3 nucleotide sequence: TGTGCCAGCAGCGTAGCCTTATACAATGAGCAGTTCTTC.

The rearrangement links TRBV4-3 to TRBJ2-2, with 7 bases lining up with TRBD1. J was trimmed by 4 bases and V by 1 base; bases with no gene match: 9. This CDR3 spans 17 amino acids. CDR1 LGHNA and CDR2 YSLEER come from the germline V gene. CDR3: CASSQAEWQGVTGELFF. The DNA of the CDR3 is TGCGCCAGCAGCCAAGCCGAGTGGCAGGGGGTCACCGGGGAGCTGTTTTTT.

CDR3 coding DNA: TGTGCCAGCAGGTCCGGTGGACAAGAGGAGACCCAGTACTTC. It yields the protein CASRSGGQEETQYF. The V gene is TRBV6-5, the J gene TRBJ2-5, with D maybe TRBD1 (5 bases). Germline CDR1 MNHEY, CDR2 SVGAGI. The CDR3 length is 14 residues. Trimming removed 6 bases from V and 5 bases from J, with 16 bases in between.

This chain uses TRBV7-8 with TRBJ1-2; D possibly corresponds to TRBD1 (6 bases). CDR1 is SGHVS, CDR2 FQNEAQ, per germline. The V and J ends lost 1 base and 3 bases respectively, with 15 bases between them. This CDR3 is 16 amino acids long. CDR3 sequence (DNA): TGTGCCAGCAGCTTAGGGGACATGGACAGTTACTATGGCTACACCTTC. It yields the protein CASSLGDMDSYYGYTF.

V and J are TRBV4-3 and TRBJ2-2, with 9 bases aligning to TRBD1. Germline CDR1 and CDR2: LGHNA and YSLEER. V gave up 1 base and J gave up 6 bases; unmatched junction bases: 6. CDR3 size: 16 residues. The CDR3 here is CASSQGTGEGAGELFF. The CDR3 DNA sequence: TGCGCCAGCAGCCAAGGGACAGGGGAGGGGGCCGGGGAGCTGTTTTTT.

CDR3 sequence reads: CASSLEGPWDTEAFF. CDR3 in DNA: TGCGCCAGCAGCTTGGAGGGGCCTTGGGACACTGAAGCTTTCTTT. V is TRBV5-1 and J is TRBJ1-1, with D possibly TRBD1 on 5 matching bases. V was trimmed by 0 bases and J by 3 bases, leaving 12 bases between them. The CDR3 loop spans 15 amino acids. CDR1 and CDR2 from the germline V gene are SGHRS and YFSETQ.

The gene calls are TRBV7-9 and TRBJ1-4; TRBD1 agrees at 9 bases. The CDR3 extends over 15 amino acids. Germline CDR1 and CDR2: SEHNR and FQNEAQ (reference sequence). Trimming at V came to 1 base and at J to 7 bases, leaving 4 bases not matched to a gene. CDR3 sequence: CASSLVPDRGEKLFF. The CDR3 coding sequence is TGTGCCAGCAGCTTAGTACCGGACAGGGGTGAAAAACTGTTTTTT.

This clone has more than one count but fewer than ten. J is TRBJ2-7 and V is TRBV6-6, with D possibly TRBD2 on 5 matching bases. The length of the CDR3 is 12 residues. V was shortened by 11 bases and J by 7 bases, with 18 bases between the two germline ends. CDR1 and CDR2 from the germline V gene are MNHNY and SVGAGI (reference sequence). The DNA of the CDR3 is TGTGCCTCGAGCGGTTCCCGATGGGAGCAGTACTTC. Protein sequence: CASSGSRWEQYF.

This clone appeared a single time. The CDR3 DNA follows: TGTGCCAGCTCACCCCCTAGCGGGGCCGGAGATACGCAGTATTTT. Amino acid sequence: CASSPPSGAGDTQYF. V gene TRBV18 combines with J gene TRBJ2-3, with 9 bases fitting TRBD2. CDR3 length equals 15 residues. J was trimmed by 5 bases and V by 3 bases; bases with no gene match: 6. Germline CDR1 and CDR2: KGHSH and LQKENI.

Only one count was recorded for this clone. The rearrangement links TRBV29-1 to TRBJ2-2, with TRBD2 matching 8 bases. The J segment lost 2 bases and the V segment lost 4 bases, leaving 9 bases of the junction unmatched. The CDR3 extends over 16 amino acids. The germline V gene has CDR1 SQVTM and CDR2 ANQGSEA. CDR3 sequence: CSVGGGGPPNTGELFF. CDR3 DNA sequence: TGCAGCGTTGGTGGCGGGGGGCCTCCCAACACCGGGGAGCTGTTTTTT.

This chain uses TRBV9 with TRBJ2-1; 7 bases fit TRBD2. Germline loops: CDR1 SGDLS, CDR2 YYNGEE. The ends lost 2 bases at V and 5 bases at J; junction bases unmatched: 13. The CDR3 has 17 residues. DNA for the CDR3: TGTGCCAGCAGCGTGGACCACAGCGGGACCCTGAACAATGAGCAGTTCTTC. This translates into CASSVDHSGTLNNEQFF.

V and J are TRBV7-2 and TRBJ2-7, with a weak D call TRBD1 (5 bases). The germline gives CDR1 SGHTA, CDR2 FQGNSA. This CDR3 has 16 residues. V was trimmed by 5 bases and J by 0 bases, leaving 17 bases between them. This CDR3 is CASSPQGRVSSYEQYF. DNA for the CDR3: TGTGCCAGCAGCCCCCAGGGCCGGGTCAGCTCCTACGAGCAGTACTTC.

This clone was observed a few times. The chain carries TRBV9 and TRBJ2-2; a weak D match, TRBD1 (6 bases). Germline V CDR1 and CDR2: SGDLS, YYNGEE. The CDR3 has 15 residues. The V end was cut by 3 bases, the J end by 0 bases, with 9 bases between. DNA of the CDR3: TGTGCCAGCAGCGGACAGGTCGCGAACACCGGGGAGCTGTTTTTT. It is translated as CASSGQVANTGELFF.

The chain carries TRBV6-5 and TRBJ2-7; D uncertain. Germline-derived CDR1 and CDR2 are MNHEY and SVGAGI. The CDR3 runs 12 residues. V was cut by 8 bases and J by 6 bases, with 14 bases left in between. CDR3 nucleotides: TGTGCCAGCGCCCTCTCTACCGGCGAGCAGTACTTC. This sequence encodes CASALSTGEQYF.

V gene TRBV7-6 combines with J gene TRBJ1-2, with D uncertain. CDR1 is SGHVS, CDR2 FNYEAQ, per germline. This CDR3 region has 13 residues. Trimming took off 6 bases at V and 4 bases at J, with 12 bases between the two ends. The CDR3 region has the DNA TGTGCCAGCAGGGCGGGCAGCTCCTATGGCTACACCTTC. As protein: CASRAGSSYGYTF.

The rearrangement links TRBV4-1 to TRBJ1-2, with 10 bases that match TRBD1. The CDR3 consists of 16 residues. The V gene's germline CDR1 is MGHRA and CDR2 YSYEKL. V shed 4 bases and J 3 bases; nucleotides not matched to a gene: 8. Here the CDR3 DNA reads TGCGCCAGCAGCCTAGGGGGACAGGGGATATACTATGGCTACACCTTC. Protein: CASSLGGQGIYYGYTF.

The chain uses TRBV7-2 and TRBJ2-1; 8 nucleotides line up with TRBD1. CDR3 size: 19 residues. Germline CDR1 SGHTA, CDR2 FQGNSA. The J segment lost 2 bases and the V segment lost 1 base, leaving 13 bases of the junction unmatched. In DNA, the CDR3 is TGTGCCAGCAGCTTAGGGGGGACAGGAGGAGGCAGGGCCTACAATGAGCAGTTCTTC. Translated, it gives CASSLGGTGGGRAYNEQFF.